This TCR beta chain was sequenced in a study of STAT5B mutations in CD4+ large granular lymphocyte leukemia. Study findings and constraints: Around 25% of private leukemic clonotypes occurred rarely in other patients' non-leukemic repertoires. Higher CD4+ than CD8+ T-LGLL clonality might reflect small sample size.

On this clone: Its antigen is not identified.

The CDR3 is 14 residues long. Trimming shortened V by 1 base and J by 4 bases, and 11 bases separated the two germline ends. Germline CDR1 SGHRS, CDR2 YFSETQ. Produced via immunoSEQ multiplex PCR; TCRdb's table is partial and in-frame only. The repertoire holds around 50,000 clones, with approximately 84% as singletons. The TCR sequence derives from a human donor in good health. The chain employs TRBV5-1 and TRBJ1-2; D gene uncertain. Sequenced: CD4+ T cells from blood buffy coats. CDR3 sequence: CASSLSAGSYGYTF. For the CDR3, the DNA is TGCGCCAGCAGCTTGAGTGCCGGCAGCTATGGCTACACCTTC.